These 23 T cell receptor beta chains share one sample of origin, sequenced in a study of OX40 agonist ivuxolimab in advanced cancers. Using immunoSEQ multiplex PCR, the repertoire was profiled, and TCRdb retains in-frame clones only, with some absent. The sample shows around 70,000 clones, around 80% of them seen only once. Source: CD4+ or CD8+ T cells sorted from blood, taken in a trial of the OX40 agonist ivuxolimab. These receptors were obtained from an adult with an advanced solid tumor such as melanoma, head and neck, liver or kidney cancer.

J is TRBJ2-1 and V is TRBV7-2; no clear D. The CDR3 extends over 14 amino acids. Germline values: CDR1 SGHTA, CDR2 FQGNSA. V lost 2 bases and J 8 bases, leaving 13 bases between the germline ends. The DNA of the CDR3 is TGTGCCAGCAGCTTACCGACCCACAGCTATGAGCAGTTCTTC. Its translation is CASSLPTHSYEQFF.

The CDR3 nucleotides read TGTGCCAGCAGCTCCTTCCGGGACGCTAGAGAGGGTGAAAAACTGTTTTTT. Its translation is CASSSFRDAREGEKLFF. This chain links TRBV5-4 with TRBJ1-4; D possibly corresponds to TRBD1 (5 bases). Trimming pared 3 bases from V and 7 bases from J, leaving 22 bases between. The CDR3 sequence is 17 residues long. Germline V gene lookup returns CDR1 SGHNT and CDR2 YYREEE (reference sequence).

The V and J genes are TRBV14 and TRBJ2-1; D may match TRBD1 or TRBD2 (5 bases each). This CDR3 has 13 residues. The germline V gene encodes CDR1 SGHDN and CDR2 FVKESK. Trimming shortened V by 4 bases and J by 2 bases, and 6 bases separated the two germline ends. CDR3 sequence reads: CASSRGTYNEQFF. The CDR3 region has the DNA TGTGCCAGCAGCCGGGGGACCTACAATGAGCAGTTCTTC.

The DNA for the CDR3 is TGCGCCAGCAGCCAAGAATTCATCACATTGGGGCCTAACATTCAGTACTTC. The encoded protein is CASSQEFITLGPNIQYF. The chain uses TRBV4-1 and TRBJ2-4; D may be TRBD1 (5 bases). Trimming took off 0 bases at V and 7 bases at J, with 19 bases between the two ends. This CDR3 has 17 residues. Germline V gene sequence: CDR1 MGHRA, CDR2 YSYEKL.

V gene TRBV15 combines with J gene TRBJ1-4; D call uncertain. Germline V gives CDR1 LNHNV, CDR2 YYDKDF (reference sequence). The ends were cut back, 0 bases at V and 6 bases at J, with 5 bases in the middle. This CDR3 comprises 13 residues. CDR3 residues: CATSRDSDEKLFF. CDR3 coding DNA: TGTGCCACCAGCAGAGACAGCGATGAAAAACTGTTTTTT.

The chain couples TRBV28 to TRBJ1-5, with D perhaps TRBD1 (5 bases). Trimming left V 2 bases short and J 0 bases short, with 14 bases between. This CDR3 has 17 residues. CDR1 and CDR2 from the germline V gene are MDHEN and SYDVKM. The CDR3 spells CASSLGASGVSNQPQHF. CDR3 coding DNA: TGTGCCAGCAGTTTAGGGGCAAGCGGGGTTAGCAATCAGCCCCAGCATTTT.

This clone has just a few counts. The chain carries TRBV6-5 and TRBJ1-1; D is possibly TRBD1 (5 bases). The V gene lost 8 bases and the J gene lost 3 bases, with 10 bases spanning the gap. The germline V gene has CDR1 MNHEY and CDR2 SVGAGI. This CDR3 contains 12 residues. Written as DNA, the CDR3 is TGTGCCAGCTGGGGGGTTTACACTGAAGCTTTCTTT. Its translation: CASWGVYTEAFF.

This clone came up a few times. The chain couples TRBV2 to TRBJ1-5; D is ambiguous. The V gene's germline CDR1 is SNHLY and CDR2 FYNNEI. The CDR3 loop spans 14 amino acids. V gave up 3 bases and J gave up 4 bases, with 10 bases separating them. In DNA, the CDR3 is TGTGCCAGCAGTGAGTTACGGTTAAATCAGCCCCAGCATTTT. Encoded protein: CASSELRLNQPQHF.

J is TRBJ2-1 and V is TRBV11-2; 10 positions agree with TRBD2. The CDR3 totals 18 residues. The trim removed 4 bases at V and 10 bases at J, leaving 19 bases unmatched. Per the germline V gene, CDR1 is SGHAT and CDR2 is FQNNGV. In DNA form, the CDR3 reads TGTGCCAGCAGCTCCTATCTTAGCGGGAGGCCTTTAGGCGGAGAGCAGTTCTTC. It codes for CASSSYLSGRPLGGEQFF.

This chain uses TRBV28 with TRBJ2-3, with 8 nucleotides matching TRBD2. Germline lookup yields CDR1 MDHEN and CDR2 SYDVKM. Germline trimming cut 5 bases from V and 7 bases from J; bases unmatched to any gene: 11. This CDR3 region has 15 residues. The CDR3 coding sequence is TGTGCCAGCAGTCCTCCGGGACTAGGAATACATACGCAGTATTTT. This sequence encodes CASSPPGLGIHTQYF. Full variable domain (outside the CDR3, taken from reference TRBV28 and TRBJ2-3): DVKVTQSSRYLVKRTGEKVFLECVQDMDHENMFWYRQDPGLGLRLIYFSYDVKMKEKGDIPEGYSVSREKKERFSLILESASTNQTSMYLCASSPPGLGIHTQYFGPGTRLTVL.

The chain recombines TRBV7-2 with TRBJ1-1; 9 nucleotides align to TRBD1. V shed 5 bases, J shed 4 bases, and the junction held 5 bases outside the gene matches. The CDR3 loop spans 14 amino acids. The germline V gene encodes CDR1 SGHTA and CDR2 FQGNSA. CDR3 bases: TGTGCCAGCAGCGTGACAGGGGGGGGCACTGAAGCTTTCTTT. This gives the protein CASSVTGGGTEAFF.

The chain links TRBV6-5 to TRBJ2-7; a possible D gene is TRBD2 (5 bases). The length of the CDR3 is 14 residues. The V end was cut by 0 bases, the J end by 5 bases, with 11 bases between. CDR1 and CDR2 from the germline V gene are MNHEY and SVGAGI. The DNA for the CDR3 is TGTGCCAGCAGTTACTCTCCGGGGATCGACGAGCAGTACTTC. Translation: CASSYSPGIDEQYF.

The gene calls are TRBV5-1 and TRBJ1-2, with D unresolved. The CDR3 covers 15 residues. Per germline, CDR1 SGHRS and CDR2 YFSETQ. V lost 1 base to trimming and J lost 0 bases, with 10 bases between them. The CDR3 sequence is CASSLLHTANYGYTF. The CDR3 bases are TGCGCCAGCAGCTTGTTGCACACAGCTAACTATGGCTACACCTTC.

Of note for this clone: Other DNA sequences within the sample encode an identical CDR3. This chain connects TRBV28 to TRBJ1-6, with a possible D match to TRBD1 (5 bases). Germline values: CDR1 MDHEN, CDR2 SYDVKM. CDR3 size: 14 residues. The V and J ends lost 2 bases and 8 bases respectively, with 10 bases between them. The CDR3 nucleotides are TGTGCCAGCAGTTTAAGGCAGGGCGATTCACCCCTCCACTTT. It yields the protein CASSLRQGDSPLHF. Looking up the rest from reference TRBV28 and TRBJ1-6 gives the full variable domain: DVKVTQSSRYLVKRTGEKVFLECVQDMDHENMFWYRQDPGLGLRLIYFSYDVKMKEKGDIPEGYSVSREKKERFSLILESASTNQTSMYLCASSLRQGDSPLHFGNGTRLTVT.

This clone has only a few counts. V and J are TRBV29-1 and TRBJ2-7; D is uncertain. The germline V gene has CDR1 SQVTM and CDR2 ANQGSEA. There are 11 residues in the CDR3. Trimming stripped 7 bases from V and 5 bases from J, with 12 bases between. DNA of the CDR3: TGCAGCGCTATGGTACTGAACGAGCAGTACTTC. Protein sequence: CSAMVLNEQYF.

The CDR3 region is CASSLAGQGADDGELFF. The CDR3 DNA reads TGCGCCAGCAGCTTGGCAGGACAGGGGGCGGATGACGGGGAGCTGTTTTTT. V and J are TRBV5-1 and TRBJ2-2; 11 bases fit TRBD1. Losses at the gene ends were 0 bases for V and 7 bases for J; bases not matched to a gene: 8. CDR1 SGHRS and CDR2 YFSETQ come from the germline V gene. There are 17 residues in the CDR3.

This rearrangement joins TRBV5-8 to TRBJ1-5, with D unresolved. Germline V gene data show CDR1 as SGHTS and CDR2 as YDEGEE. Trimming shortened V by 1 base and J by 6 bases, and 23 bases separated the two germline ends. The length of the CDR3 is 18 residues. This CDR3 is CASSLWEQSDPLSQPQHF. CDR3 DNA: TGTGCCAGCAGCTTGTGGGAACAGTCTGATCCTTTATCTCAGCCCCAGCATTTT. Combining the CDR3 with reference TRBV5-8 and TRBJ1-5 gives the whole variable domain EAGVTQSPTHLIKTRGQQATLRCSPISGHTSVYWYQQALGLGLQFLLWYDEGEERNRGNFPPRFSGRQFPNYSSELNVNALELEDSALYLCASSLWEQSDPLSQPQHFGDGTRLSIL.

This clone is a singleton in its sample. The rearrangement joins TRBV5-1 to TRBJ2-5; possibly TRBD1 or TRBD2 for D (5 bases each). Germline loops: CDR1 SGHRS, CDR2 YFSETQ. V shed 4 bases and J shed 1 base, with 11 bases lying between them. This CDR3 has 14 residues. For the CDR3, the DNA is TGCGCCAGCAGCCCCTGGGACCTCCAAGAGACCCAGTACTTC. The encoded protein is CASSPWDLQETQYF.

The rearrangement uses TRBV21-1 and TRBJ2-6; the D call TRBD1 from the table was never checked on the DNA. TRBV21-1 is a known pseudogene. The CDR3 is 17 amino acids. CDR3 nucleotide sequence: TGTGCCAGCAGCAATAAACAGGGAAGCTCTGGGGCCAACGTCCTGACTTTC. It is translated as CASSNKQGSSGANVLTF.

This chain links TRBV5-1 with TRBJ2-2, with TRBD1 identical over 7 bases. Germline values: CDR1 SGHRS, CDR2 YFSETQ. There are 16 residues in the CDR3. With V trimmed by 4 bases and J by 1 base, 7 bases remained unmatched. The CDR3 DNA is TGCGCCAGCAGCACGGGCTGGACAGGGAACACCGGGGAGCTGTTTTTT. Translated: CASSTGWTGNTGELFF.

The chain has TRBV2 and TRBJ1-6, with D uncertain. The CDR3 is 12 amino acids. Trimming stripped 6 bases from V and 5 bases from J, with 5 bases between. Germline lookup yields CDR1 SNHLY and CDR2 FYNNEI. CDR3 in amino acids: CASSPNNSPLHF. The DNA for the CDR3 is TGTGCCAGCAGCCCTAATAATTCACCCCTCCACTTT.

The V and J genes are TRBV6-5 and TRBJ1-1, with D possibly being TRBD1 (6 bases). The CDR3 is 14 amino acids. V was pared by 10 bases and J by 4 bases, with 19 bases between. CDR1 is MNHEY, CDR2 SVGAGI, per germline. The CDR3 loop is CATSFYRESTEAFF. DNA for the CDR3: TGTGCCACCAGCTTTTACAGGGAGAGCACTGAAGCTTTCTTT.

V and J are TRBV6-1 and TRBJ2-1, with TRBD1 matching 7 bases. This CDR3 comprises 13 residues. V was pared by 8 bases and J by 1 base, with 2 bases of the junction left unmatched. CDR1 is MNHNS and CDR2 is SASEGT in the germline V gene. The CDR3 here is CASRDRSYNEQFF. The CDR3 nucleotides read TGTGCCAGCCGGGACAGATCCTACAATGAGCAGTTCTTC.